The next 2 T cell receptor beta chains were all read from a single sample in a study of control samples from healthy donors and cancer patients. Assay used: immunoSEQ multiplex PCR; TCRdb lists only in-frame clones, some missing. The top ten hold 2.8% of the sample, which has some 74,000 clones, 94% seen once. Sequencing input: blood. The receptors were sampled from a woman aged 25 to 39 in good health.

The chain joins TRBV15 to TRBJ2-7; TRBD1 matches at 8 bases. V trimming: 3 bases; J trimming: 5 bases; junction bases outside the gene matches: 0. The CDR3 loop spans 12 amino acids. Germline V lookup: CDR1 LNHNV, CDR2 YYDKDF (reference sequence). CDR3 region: CATSRTGDEQYF. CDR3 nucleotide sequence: TGTGCCACCAGCAGGACAGGGGACGAGCAGTACTTC.

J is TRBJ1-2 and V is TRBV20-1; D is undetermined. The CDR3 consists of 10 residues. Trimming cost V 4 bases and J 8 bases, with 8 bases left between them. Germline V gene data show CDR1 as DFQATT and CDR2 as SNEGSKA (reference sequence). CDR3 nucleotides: TGCAGTGCTAAAAAAGGAGGCTACACCTTC. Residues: CSAKKGGYTF.